Listed below are T cell receptor beta chains from one sample, sequenced in a study of post-analysis software for immune sequencing data. TCRdb reprocessed the PCR reads with MiXCR, giving one entry per CDR3 protein. The table records 750,000 to 950,000 distinct CDR3 sequences, approximately 50% of them present only once. Sequencing was performed on blood. These receptors came from a girl aged 5 to 17 with multiple sclerosis. Each CDR3 is given with its conserved first and last residue.

V	J	length	CDR3
TRBV6-5	TRBJ2-3	14	CASSPLGRADTQYF
TRBV12-3/TRBV12-4	TRBJ1-2	16	CASSLTLVTTNYGYTF
TRBV5-1	TRBJ2-1	13	CASSSTGDRVQFF
TRBV20-1	TRBJ2-7	14	CSAVRLAGDYEQYF
TRBV12-3/TRBV12-4	TRBJ2-7	12	CASRGVPYEQYF
TRBV20-1	TRBJ2-4	14	CSALRTGNENIQYF
TRBV12-3/TRBV12-4	TRBJ2-1	17	CASSRRGLAGGPHEQFF
TRBV7-9	TRBJ2-6	20	CASSLMLFGQRVTGANVLTF
TRBV5-1	TRBJ2-3	18	CASSPARGGLGSTDTQYF
TRBV12-3/TRBV12-4	TRBJ2-6	19	CASSFRPSGGFSGANVLTF
TRBV15	TRBJ2-7	16	CATSRDLLLAGDEQYF
TRBV4-1	TRBJ2-3	17	CASSQDPLREDADTQYF
TRBV25-1	TRBJ1-2	13	CASSEFQPGGYTF
TRBV7-9	TRBJ1-1	14	CASSQDRGRIFTFF
TRBV29-1	TRBJ2-1	16	CSGASSSGRTVNEQFF
TRBV7-2	.	15	CASSLTSGTHYEQYF
TRBV12-3/TRBV12-4	TRBJ1-5	12	CASRQGSQPQHF
TRBV11-2	TRBJ1-2	13	CASSPRQVYGYTF
TRBV12-5	TRBJ2-1	15	CASGLASGRINEQFF
TRBV6-1	.	13	CASKTGGFYEQYF
TRBV4-1	TRBJ2-1	18	CASSQDIRAGGRYNEQFF
TRBV7-8	TRBJ2-7	15	CASSSNSRTFYEQYF
TRBV7-9	.	16	CASSSRTAVFYYEQYF
TRBV7-3	TRBJ2-3	15	CASSSRDATTDTQYF
TRBV5-1	TRBJ2-4	17	CASSGGTVPLAKNIQYF
TRBV18	TRBJ1-6	14	CASSLDRVNSPLHF
TRBV7-9	TRBJ1-6	14	CASSLEQHNSPLHF
TRBV20-1	TRBJ1-4	18	CSARIRDLPLPTNEKLFF
TRBV9	TRBJ2-5	16	CASSVDLSSRGETQYF
TRBV20-1	TRBJ2-7	15	CSARGSPGSSYEQYF
TRBV28	.	15	CASSPGQYITYEQYF
TRBV7-8	TRBJ1-1	19	CASSLAGTVKVLSNTEAFF
TRBV10-1	TRBJ2-1	17	CASRPTAGTSGPNEQFF
TRBV7-6	TRBJ2-7	16	CASSLSITGNTYEQYF
TRBV5-1	TRBJ2-7	12	CASSVGGDEQYF
TRBV20-1	.	16	CSARDLWDRGKDEQYF
TRBV12-3/TRBV12-4	TRBJ2-7	15	CASSFSGPTLYEQYF
TRBV6-6	TRBJ1-5	13	CASSYLVDQPQHF
TRBV29-1	TRBJ2-3	14	CSTGLGGFPDTQYF
TRBV15	TRBJ2-5	16	CATGRGTAGGQETQYF
TRBV2	TRBJ2-2	15	CANQRDEGNTGELFF
TRBV12-3/TRBV12-4	TRBJ2-3	14	CASSTPQGLDTQYF
TRBV15	TRBJ2-1	23	CATSSTIEDREREDKNSYNEQFF
TRBV20-1	TRBJ2-1	13	CSTRGQSGNEQFF
TRBV20-1	TRBJ2-5	13	CSAKTSGGETQYF
TRBV20-1	TRBJ2-5	13	CSASSRVQETQYF
TRBV20-1	TRBJ2-3	13	CSGTGERTDTQYF
TRBV7-8	TRBJ2-5	12	CASSWDTETQYF
TRBV7-9	TRBJ2-7	14	CASIEAGATYEQYF
TRBV20-1	.	15	CSAKVAGGTQETQYF
TRBV7-9	TRBJ2-1	15	CADEIGLADGNEQFF
TRBV4-1	TRBJ1-5	14	CASSQWGTPQPQHF
TRBV20-1	TRBJ2-5	15	CSALGASGAQETQYF
TRBV12-3/TRBV12-4	TRBJ1-2	12	CAINRGNYGYTF
TRBV29-1	TRBJ1-2	13	CSVGQGVGYGYTF